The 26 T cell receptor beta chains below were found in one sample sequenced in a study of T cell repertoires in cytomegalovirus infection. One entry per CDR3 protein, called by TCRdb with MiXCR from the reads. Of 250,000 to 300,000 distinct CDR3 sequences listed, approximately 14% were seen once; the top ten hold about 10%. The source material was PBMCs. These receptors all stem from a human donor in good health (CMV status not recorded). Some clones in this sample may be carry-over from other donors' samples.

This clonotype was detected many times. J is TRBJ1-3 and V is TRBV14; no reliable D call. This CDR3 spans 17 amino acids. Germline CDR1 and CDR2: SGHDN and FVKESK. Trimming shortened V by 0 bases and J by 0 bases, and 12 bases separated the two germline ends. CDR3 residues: CASSQESEALSGNTIYF. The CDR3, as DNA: TGTGCCAGCAGCCAAGAGTCGGAAGCTCTCTCTGGAAACACCATATATTTT.

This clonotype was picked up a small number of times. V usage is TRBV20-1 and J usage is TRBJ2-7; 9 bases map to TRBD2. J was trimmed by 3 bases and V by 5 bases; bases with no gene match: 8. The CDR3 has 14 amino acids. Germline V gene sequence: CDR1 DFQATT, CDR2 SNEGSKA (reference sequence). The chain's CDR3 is CSAFRTSASYEQYF. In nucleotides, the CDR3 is TGCAGTGCTTTCCGGACTAGCGCTAGCTACGAGCAGTACTTC.

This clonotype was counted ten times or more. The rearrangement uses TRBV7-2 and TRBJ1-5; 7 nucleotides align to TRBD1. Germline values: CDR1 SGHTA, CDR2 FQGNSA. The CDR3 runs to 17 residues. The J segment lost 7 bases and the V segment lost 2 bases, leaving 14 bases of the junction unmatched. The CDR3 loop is CASSLKGGRGIQQPQHF. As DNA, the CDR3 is TGTGCCAGCAGCTTAAAGGGGGGCAGGGGGATTCAGCAGCCCCAGCATTTT.

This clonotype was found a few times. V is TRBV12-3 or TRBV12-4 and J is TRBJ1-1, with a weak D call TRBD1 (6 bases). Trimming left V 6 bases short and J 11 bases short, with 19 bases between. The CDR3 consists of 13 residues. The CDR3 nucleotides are TGTGCCAGCAGCCCGGACCTCGGGCAGGGGGCTTTCTTT. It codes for CASSPDLGQGAFF.

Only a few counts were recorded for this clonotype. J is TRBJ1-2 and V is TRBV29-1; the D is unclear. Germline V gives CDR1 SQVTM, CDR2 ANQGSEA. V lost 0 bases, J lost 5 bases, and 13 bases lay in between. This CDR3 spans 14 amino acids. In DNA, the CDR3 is TGCAGCGTTGAAGAAGGCACCGTCCGTTATGGCTACACCTTC. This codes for CSVEEGTVRYGYTF. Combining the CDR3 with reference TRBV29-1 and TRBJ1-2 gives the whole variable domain SAVISQKPSRDICQRGTSLTIQCQVDSQVTMMFWYRQQPGQSLTLIATANQGSEATYESGFVIDKFPISRPNLTFSTLTVSNMSPEDSSIYLCSVEEGTVRYGYTFGSGTRLTVV.

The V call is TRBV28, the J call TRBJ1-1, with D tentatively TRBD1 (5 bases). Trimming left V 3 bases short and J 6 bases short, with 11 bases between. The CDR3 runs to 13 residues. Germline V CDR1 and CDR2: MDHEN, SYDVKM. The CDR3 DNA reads TGTGCCAGCAGTTTCCTGGGCAGGGCTGAAGCTTTCTTT. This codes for CASSFLGRAEAFF. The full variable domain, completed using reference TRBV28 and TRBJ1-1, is DVKVTQSSRYLVKRTGEKVFLECVQDMDHENMFWYRQDPGLGLRLIYFSYDVKMKEKGDIPEGYSVSREKKERFSLILESASTNQTSMYLCASSFLGRAEAFFGQGTRLTVV.

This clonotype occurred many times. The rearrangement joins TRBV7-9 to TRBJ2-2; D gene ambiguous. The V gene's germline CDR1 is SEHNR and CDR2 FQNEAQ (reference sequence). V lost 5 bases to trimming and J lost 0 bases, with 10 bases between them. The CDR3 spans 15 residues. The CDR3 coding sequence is TGTGCCAGCAGCCCAAAGCAGTCGAACACCGGGGAGCTGTTTTTT. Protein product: CASSPKQSNTGELFF.

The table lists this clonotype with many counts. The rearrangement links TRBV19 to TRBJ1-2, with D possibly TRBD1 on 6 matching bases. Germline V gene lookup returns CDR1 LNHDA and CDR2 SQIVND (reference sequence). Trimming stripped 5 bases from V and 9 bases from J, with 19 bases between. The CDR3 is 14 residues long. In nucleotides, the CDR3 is TGTGCCAGTAGTGAGATCGCGGACAGTGATAGCTACACCTTC. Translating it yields CASSEIADSDSYTF. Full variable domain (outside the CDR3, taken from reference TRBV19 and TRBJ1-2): DGGITQSPKYLFRKEGQNVTLSCEQNLNHDAMYWYRQDPGQGLRLIYYSQIVNDFQKGDIAEGYSVSREKKESFPLTVTSAQKNPTAFYLCASSEIADSDSYTFGSGTRLTVV.

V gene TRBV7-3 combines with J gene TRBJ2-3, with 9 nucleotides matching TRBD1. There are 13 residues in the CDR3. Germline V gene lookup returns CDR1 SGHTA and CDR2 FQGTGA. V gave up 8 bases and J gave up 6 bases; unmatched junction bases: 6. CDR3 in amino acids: CASHRTGDDTQYF. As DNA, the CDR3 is TGTGCCAGCCACCGGACAGGGGATGATACGCAGTATTTT.

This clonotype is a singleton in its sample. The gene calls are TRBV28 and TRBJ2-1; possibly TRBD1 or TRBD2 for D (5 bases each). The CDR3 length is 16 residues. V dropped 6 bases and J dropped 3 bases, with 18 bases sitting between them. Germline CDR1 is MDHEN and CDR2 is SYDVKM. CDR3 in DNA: TGTGCCAGCAGATCTGCAGGGACGGGAAACTACAATGAGCAGTTCTTC. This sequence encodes CASRSAGTGNYNEQFF.

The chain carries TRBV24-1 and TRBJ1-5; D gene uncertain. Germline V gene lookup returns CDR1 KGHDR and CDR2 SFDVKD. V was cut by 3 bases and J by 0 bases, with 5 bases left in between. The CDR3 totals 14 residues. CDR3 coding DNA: TGTGCCACCAGTGATAAGATTAGCAATCAGCCCCAGCATTTT. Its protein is CATSDKISNQPQHF.

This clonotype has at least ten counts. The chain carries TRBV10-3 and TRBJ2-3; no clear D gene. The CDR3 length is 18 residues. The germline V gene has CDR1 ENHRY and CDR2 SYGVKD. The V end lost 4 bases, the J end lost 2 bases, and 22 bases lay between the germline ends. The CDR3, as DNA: TGTGCCATCAGTGTTAATGGTGGTTCGAATAGGTTCACAGATACGCAGTATTTT. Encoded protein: CAISVNGGSNRFTDTQYF.

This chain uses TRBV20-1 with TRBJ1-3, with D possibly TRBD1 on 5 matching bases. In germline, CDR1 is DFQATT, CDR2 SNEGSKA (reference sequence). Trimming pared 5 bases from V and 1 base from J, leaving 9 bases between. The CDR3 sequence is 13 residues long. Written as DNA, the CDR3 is TGCAGTGCTCTTCCAGGGTCTGGAAACACCATATATTTT. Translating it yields CSALPGSGNTIYF.

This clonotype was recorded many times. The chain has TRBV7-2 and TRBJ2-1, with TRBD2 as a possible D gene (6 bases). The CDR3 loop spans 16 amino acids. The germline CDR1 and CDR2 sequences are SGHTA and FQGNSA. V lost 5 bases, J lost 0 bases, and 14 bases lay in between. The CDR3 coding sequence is TGTGCCAGCAGCCCCTTTTCCGGGAGCTCCTACAATGAGCAGTTCTTC. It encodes CASSPFSGSSYNEQFF.

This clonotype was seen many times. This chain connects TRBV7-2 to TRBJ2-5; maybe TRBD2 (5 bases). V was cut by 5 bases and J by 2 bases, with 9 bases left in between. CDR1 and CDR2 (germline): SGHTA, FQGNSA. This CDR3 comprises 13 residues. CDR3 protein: CASSKDFQETQYF. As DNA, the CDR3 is TGTGCCAGCAGCAAGGACTTTCAAGAGACCCAGTACTTC.

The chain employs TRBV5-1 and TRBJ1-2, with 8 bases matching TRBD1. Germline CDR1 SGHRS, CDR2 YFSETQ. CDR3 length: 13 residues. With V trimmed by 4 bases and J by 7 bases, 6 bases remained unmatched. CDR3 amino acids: CASSTTGVSGYTF. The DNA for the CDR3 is TGCGCCAGCAGCACGACAGGGGTGTCTGGCTACACCTTC.

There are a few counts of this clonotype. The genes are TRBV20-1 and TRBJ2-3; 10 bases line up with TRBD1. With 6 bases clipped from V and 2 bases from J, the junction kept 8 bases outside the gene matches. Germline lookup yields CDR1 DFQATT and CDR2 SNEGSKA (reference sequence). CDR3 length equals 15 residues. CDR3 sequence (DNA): TGCAGTGCCAGCGATGGGACAGGGGACACAGATACGCAGTATTTT. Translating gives CSASDGTGDTDTQYF.

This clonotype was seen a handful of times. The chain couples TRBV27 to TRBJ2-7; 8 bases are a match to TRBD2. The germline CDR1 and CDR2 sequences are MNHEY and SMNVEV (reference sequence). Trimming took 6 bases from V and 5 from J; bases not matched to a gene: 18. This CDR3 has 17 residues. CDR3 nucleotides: TGTGCCAGCAGATTACCCGCGTCGGGGGGGCAGTCGGACGAGCAGTACTTC. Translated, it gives CASRLPASGGQSDEQYF.

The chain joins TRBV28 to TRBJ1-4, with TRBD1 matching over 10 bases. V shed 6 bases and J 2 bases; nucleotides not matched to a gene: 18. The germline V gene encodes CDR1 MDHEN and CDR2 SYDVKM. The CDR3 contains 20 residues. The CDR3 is CASSGPGQGEYRATNEKLFF. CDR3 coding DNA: TGTGCCAGCAGCGGACCTGGACAGGGGGAATATCGGGCGACTAATGAAAAACTGTTTTTT.

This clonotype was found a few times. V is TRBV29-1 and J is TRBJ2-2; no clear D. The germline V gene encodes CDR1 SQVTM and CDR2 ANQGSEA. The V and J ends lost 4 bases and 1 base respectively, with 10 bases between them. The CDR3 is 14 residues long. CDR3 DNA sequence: TGCAGCGTTGTAGGGTTATTGAACACCGGGGAGCTGTTTTTT. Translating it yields CSVVGLLNTGELFF.

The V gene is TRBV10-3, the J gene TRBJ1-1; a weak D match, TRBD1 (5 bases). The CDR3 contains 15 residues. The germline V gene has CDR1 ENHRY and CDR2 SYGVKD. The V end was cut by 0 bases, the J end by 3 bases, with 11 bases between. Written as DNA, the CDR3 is TGTGCCATCAGTGAGTCGAGACAGCTCTACACTGAAGCTTTCTTT. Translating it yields CAISESRQLYTEAFF.

DNA for the CDR3: TGTGCCAGCAGTGGCGGAAGGTGGTGGAGCAATCAGCCCCAGCATTTT. Protein sequence: CASSGGRWWSNQPQHF. V is TRBV28 and J is TRBJ1-5; D remains unclear. CDR3 size: 16 residues. Trimming left V 5 bases short and J 1 base short, with 15 bases between. Germline values: CDR1 MDHEN, CDR2 SYDVKM.

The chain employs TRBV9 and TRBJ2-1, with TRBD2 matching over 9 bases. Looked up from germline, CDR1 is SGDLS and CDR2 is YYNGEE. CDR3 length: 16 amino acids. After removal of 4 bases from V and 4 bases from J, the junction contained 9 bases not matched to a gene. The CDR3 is CASSQTSSGVYNEQFF. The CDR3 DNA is TGTGCCAGCAGCCAAACTTCTAGCGGGGTTTACAATGAGCAGTTCTTC.

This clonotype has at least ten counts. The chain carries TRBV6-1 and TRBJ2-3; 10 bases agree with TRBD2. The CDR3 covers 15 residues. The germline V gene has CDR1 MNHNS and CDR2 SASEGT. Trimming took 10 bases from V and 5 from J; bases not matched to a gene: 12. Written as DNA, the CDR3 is TGTGCCACCGCTCGGACTAGCGGACTTTTAGATACGCAGTATTTT. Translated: CATARTSGLLDTQYF.

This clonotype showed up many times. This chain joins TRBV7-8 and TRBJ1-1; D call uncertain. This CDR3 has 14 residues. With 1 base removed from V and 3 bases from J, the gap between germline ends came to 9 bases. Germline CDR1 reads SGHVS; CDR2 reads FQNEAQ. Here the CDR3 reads CASSLELAHTEAFF. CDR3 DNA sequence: TGTGCCAGCAGCTTAGAGTTGGCCCACACTGAAGCTTTCTTT.

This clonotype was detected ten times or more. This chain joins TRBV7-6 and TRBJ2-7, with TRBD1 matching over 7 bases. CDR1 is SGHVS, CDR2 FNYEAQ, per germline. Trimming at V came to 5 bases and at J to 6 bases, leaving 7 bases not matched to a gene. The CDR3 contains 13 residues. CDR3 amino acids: CASSHSNRGEQYF. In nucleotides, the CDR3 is TGTGCCAGCAGCCACAGCAACAGGGGCGAGCAGTACTTC.